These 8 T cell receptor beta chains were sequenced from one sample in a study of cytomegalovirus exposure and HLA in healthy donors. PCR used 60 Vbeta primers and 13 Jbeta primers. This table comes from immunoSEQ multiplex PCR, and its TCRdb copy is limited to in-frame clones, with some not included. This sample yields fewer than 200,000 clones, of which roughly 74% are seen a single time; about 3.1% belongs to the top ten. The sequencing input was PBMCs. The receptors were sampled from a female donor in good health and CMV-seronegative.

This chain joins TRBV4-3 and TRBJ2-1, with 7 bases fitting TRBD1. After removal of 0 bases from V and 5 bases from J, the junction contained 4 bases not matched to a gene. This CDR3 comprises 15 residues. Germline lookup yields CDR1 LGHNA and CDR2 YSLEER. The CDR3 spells CASSQDRTGHNEQFF. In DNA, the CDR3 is TGCGCCAGCAGCCAAGATCGGACAGGCCACAATGAGCAGTTCTTC.

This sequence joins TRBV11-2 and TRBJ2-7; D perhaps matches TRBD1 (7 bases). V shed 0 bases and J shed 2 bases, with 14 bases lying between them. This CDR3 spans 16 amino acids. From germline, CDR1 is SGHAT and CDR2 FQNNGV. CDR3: CASSLDAGQRAYEQYF. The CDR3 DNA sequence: TGTGCCAGCAGCTTAGACGCGGGACAGAGAGCCTACGAGCAGTACTTC.

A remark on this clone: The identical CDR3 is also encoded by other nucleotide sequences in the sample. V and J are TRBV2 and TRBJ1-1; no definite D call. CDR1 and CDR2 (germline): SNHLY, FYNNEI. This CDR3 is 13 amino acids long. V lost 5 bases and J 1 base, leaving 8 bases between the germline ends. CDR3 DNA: TGTGCCAGCAGTAGAACAGAGAACACTGAAGCTTTCTTT. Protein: CASSRTENTEAFF.

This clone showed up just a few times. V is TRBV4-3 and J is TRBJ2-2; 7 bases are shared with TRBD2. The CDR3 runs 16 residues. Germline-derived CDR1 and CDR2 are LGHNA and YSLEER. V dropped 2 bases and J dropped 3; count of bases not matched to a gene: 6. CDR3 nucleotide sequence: TGCGCCAGCAGCCAAATGGCGGGAGTGGACACCGGGGAGCTGTTTTTT. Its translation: CASSQMAGVDTGELFF.

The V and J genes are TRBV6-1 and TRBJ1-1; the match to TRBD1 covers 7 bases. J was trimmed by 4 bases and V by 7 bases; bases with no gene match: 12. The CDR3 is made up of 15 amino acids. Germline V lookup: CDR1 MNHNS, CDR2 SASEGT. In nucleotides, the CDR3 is TGTGCCAGCACCGAGGGACAGTTTGGGTTCACTGAAGCTTTCTTT. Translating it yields CASTEGQFGFTEAFF.

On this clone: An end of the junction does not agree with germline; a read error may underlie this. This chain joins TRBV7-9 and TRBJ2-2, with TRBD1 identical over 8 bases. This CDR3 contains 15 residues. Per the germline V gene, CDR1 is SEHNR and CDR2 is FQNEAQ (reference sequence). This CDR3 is CSSSFRQGLTGELFF. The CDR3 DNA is TGTTCCAGCAGCTTTCGACAGGGGTTAACCGGGGAGCTGTTTTTT. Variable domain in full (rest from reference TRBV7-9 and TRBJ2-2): DTGVSQNPRHKITKRGQNVTFRCDPISEHNRLYWYRQTLGQGPEFLTYFQNEAQLEKSRLLSDRFSAERPKGSFSTLEIQRTEQGDSAMYLCSSSFRQGLTGELFFGEGSRLTVL.

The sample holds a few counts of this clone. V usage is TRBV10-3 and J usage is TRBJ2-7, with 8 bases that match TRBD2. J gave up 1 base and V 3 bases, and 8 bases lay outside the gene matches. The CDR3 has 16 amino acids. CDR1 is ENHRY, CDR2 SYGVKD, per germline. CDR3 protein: CAISDPGGGGSYEQYF. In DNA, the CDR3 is TGTGCCATCAGTGACCCCGGAGGCGGGGGGTCCTACGAGCAGTACTTC.

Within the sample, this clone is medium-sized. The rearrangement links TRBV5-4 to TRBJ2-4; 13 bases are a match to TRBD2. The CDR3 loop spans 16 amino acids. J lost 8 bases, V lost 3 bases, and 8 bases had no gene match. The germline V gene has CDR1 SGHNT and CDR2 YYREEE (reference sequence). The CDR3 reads CASSSLTSGRPHIQYF. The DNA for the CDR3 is TGTGCCAGCAGCTCACTGACTAGCGGGAGGCCACACATTCAGTACTTC.